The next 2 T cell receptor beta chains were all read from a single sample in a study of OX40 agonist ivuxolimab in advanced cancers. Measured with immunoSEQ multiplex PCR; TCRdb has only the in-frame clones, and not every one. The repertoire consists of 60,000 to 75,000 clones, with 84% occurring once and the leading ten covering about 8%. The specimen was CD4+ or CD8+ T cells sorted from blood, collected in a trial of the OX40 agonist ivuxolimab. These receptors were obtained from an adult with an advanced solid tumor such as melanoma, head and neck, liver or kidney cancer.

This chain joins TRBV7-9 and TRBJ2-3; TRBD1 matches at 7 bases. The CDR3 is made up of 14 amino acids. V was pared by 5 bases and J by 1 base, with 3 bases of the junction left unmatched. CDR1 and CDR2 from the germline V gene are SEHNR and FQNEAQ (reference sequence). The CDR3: CASSHGQGTDTQYF. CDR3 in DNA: TGTGCCAGCAGCCATGGACAGGGCACAGATACGCAGTATTTT.

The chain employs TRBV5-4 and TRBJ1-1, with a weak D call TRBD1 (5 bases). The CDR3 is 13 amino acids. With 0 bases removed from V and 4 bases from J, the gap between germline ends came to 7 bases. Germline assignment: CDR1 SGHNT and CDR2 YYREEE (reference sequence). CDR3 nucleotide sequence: TGTGCCAGCAGCTTGGGAGGGACCACTGAAGCTTTCTTT. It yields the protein CASSLGGTTEAFF. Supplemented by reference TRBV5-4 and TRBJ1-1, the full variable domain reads ETGVTQSPTHLIKTRGQQVTLRCSSQSGHNTVSWYQQALGQGPQFIFQYYREEENGRGNFPPRFSGLQFPNYSSELNVNALELDDSALYLCASSLGGTTEAFFGQGTRLTVV.